One sample yielded the 8 T cell receptor beta chains listed below, sequenced in a study of beta chain features in type 1 diabetes. Isolated RNA was reverse transcribed in full, so expressed TCRB transcripts were sequenced. The protocol was immunoSEQ multiplex PCR, while the TCRdb copy is restricted to in-frame clones and leaves out a portion. The profile shows 350,000 to 450,000 clones, around 13% of them singletons. Material for sequencing was naive CD4+ T cells from blood. The receptors derive from a man under 40 in good health.

This clone was counted only a few times. The chain combines TRBV9 with TRBJ1-1; D gene unclear. The CDR3 is 14 amino acids. CDR1 is SGDLS and CDR2 is YYNGEE in the germline V gene. Trimming stripped 1 base from V and 1 base from J, with 8 bases between. The CDR3 loop reads CASSVLAGNTEAFF. CDR3 DNA: TGTGCCAGCAGCGTACTGGCAGGGAACACTGAAGCTTTCTTT.

The V call is TRBV27, the J call TRBJ2-7; tentative D call: TRBD1 (5 bases). The V end lost 2 bases, the J end lost 2 bases, and 13 bases lay between the germline ends. The CDR3 spans 15 residues. The germline gives CDR1 MNHEY, CDR2 SMNVEV (reference sequence). CDR3 sequence reads: CASSLLGVLAYEQYF. The CDR3, as DNA: TGTGCCAGCAGTTTACTAGGGGTTTTGGCCTACGAGCAGTACTTC.

This clone was seen a few times. The chain uses TRBV18 and TRBJ2-7, with D possibly TRBD2 on 7 matching bases. Trimming left V 1 base short and J 2 bases short, with 12 bases between. Germline CDR1 is KGHSH and CDR2 is LQKENI. This CDR3 comprises 15 residues. CDR3 in amino acids: CASSPRGGLAYEQYF. The CDR3 DNA reads as TGTGCCAGCTCACCACGGGGGGGCCTAGCCTACGAGCAGTACTTC. Combining the CDR3 with reference TRBV18 and TRBJ2-7 gives the whole variable domain NAGVMQNPRHLVRRRGQEARLRCSPMKGHSHVYWYRQLPEEGLKFMVYLQKENIIDESGMPKERFSAEFPKEGPSILRIQQVVRGDSAAYFCASSPRGGLAYEQYFGPGTRLTVT.

This clone was counted at least ten times. Distinct nucleotide sequences in the sample also encode this CDR3. The chain recombines TRBV18 with TRBJ2-5; D is undetermined. CDR1 and CDR2 (germline): KGHSH, LQKENI. The CDR3 runs 11 residues. Between the trimmed V and J ends, which lost 3 bases and 4 bases, there was a span of 3 bases. This CDR3 reads CASSPGETQYF. CDR3 nucleotide sequence: TGTGCCAGCTCACCGGGAGAGACCCAGTACTTC.

The V and J genes are TRBV30 and TRBJ2-1; 8 bases line up with TRBD2. J gave up 0 bases and V 7 bases, and 5 bases lay outside the gene matches. The length of the CDR3 is 14 residues. The germline CDR1 and CDR2 sequences are GTSNPN and SVGIG (reference sequence). CDR3 amino acids: CAFSSGRSYNEQFF. DNA of the CDR3: TGTGCCTTCTCTAGCGGGCGCTCCTACAATGAGCAGTTCTTC.

This clone has more than one count but fewer than ten. The V call is TRBV29-1, the J call TRBJ2-1; maybe TRBD2 (6 bases). The V and J ends lost 2 bases and 4 bases respectively, with 18 bases between them. Germline loops: CDR1 SQVTM, CDR2 ANQGSEA. The CDR3 contains 16 residues. As DNA, the CDR3 is TGCAGCGTTGAACTCTTTGGGGGGAGCCCTTACAATGAGCAGTTCTTC. Translation: CSVELFGGSPYNEQFF.

The chain links TRBV11-2 to TRBJ2-3; D gene uncertain. This CDR3 contains 12 residues. V gave up 2 bases and J gave up 14 bases, with 14 bases separating them. Germline CDR1 reads SGHAT; CDR2 reads FQNNGV. The chain's CDR3 is CASSLNVDLRYF. The CDR3 DNA reads as TGTGCCAGCAGCTTAAATGTGGACCTTCGGTATTTT.

This clone appeared a few times. V usage is TRBV5-1 and J usage is TRBJ2-3, with no clear D. The CDR3 totals 13 residues. The germline V gene encodes CDR1 SGHRS and CDR2 YFSETQ. V was trimmed by 4 bases and J by 3 bases, leaving 9 bases between them. The CDR3 nucleotides are TGCGCCAGCAGCCCCCACGGGACAGATACGCAGTATTTT. Amino acid sequence: CASSPHGTDTQYF.